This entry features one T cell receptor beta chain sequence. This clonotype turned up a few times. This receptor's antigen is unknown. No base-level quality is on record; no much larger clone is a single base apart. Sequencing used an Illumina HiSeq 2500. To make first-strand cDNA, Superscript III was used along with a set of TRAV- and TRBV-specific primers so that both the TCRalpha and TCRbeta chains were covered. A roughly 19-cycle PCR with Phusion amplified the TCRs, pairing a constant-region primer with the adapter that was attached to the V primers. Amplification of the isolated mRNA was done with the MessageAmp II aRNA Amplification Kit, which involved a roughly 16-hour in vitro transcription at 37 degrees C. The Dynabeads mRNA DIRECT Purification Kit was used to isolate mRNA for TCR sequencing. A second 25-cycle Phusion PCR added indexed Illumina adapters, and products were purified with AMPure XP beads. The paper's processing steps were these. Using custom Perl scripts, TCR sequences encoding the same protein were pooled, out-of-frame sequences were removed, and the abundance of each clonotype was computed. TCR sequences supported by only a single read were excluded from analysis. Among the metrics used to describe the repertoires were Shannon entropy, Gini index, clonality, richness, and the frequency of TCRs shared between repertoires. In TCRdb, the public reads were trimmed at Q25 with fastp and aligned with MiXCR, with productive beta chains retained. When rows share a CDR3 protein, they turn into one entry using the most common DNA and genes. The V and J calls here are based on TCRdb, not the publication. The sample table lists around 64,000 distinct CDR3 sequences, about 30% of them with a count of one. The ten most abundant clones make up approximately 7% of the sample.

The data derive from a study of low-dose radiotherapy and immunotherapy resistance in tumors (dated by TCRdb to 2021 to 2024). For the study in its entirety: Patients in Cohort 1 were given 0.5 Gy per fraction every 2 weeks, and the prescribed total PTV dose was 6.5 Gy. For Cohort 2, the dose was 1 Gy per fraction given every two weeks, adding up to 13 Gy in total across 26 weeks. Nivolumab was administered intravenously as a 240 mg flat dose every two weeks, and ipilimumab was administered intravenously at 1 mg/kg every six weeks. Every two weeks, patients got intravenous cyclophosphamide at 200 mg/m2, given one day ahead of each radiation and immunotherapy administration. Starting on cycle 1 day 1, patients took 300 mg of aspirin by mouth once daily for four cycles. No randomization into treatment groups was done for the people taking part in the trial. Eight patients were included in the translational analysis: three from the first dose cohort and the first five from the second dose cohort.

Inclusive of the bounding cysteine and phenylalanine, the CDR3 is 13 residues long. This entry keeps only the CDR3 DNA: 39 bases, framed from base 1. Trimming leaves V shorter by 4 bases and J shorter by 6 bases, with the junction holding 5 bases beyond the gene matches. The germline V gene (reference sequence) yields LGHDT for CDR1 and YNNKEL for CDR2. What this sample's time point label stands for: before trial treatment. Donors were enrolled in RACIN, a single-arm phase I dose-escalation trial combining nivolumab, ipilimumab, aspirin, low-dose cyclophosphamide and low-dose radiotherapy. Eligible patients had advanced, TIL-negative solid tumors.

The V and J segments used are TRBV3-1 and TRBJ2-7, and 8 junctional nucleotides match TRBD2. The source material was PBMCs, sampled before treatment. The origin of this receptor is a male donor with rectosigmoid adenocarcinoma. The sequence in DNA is TGTGCCAGCAGCCGCGGGGGGACGGGCGAGCAGTACTTC. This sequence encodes CASSRGGTGEQYF.